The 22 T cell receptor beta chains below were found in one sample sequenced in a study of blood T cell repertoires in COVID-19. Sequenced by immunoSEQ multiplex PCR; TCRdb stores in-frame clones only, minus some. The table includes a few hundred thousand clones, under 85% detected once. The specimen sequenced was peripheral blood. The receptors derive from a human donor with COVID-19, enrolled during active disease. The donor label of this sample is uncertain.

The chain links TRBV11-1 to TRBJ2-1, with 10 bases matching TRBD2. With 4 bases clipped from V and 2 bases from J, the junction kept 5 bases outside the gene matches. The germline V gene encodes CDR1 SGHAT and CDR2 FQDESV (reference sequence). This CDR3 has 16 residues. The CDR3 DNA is TGTGCCAGCAGCTCAGTACTAGCGGGACCCTACAATGAGCAGTTCTTC. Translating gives CASSSVLAGPYNEQFF.

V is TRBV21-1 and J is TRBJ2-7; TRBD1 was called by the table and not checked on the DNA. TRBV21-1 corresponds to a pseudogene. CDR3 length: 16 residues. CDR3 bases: TGTGCCAGCAGCTCCTCGGTGGGGGCCACTCCATACGAGCAGTACTTC. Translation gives CASSSSVGATPYEQYF.

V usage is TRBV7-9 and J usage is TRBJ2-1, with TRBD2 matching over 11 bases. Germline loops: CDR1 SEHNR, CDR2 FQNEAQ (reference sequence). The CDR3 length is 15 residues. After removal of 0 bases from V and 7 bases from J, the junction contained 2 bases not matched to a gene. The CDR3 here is CASSLALAGGNEQFF. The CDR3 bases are TGTGCCAGCAGCTTAGCGCTAGCGGGGGGAAATGAGCAGTTCTTC.

This CDR3 reads CAWSVRLAGGNEQFF. The CDR3 DNA sequence: TGTGCCTGGAGTGTACGACTAGCGGGCGGCAATGAGCAGTTCTTC. This chain uses TRBV30 with TRBJ2-1; 10 nucleotides line up with TRBD2. The CDR3 extends over 15 amino acids. CDR1 is GTSNPN and CDR2 is SVGIG in the germline V gene (reference sequence). The V gene end was trimmed by 0 bases and the J gene end by 6 bases; junction bases not matched to a gene: 5.

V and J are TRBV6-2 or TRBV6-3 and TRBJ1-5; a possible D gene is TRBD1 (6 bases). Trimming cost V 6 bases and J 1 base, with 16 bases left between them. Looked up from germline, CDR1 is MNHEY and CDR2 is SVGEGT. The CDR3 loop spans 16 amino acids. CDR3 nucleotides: TGTGCCAGCAGCCTTAGAAGGGGGGGGAGCAATCAGCCCCAGCATTTT. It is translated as CASSLRRGGSNQPQHF.

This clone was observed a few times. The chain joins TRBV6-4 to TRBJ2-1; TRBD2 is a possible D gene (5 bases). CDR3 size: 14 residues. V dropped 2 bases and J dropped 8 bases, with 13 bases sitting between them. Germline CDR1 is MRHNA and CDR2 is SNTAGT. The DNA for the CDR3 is TGTGCCAGCAGTGACCTTTCGTCGGGGTATGAGCAGTTCTTC. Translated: CASSDLSSGYEQFF.

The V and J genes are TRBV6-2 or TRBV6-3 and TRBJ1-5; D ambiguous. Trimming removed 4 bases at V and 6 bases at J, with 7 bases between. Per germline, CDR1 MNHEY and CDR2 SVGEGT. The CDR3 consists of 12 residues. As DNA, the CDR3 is TGTGCCAGCAGTTCGAGAAGTCAGCCCCAGCATTTT. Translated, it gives CASSSRSQPQHF.

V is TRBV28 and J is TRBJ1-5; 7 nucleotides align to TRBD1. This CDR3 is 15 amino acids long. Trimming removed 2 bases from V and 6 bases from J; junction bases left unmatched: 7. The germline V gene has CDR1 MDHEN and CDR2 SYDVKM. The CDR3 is CASSLNRGLSQPQHF. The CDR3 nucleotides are TGTGCCAGCAGTTTAAACAGGGGTTTAAGTCAGCCCCAGCATTTT.

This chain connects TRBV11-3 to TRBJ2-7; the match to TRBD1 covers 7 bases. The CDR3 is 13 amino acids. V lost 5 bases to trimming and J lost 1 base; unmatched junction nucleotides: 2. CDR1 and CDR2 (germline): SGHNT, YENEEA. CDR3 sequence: CASSMGQSYEQYF. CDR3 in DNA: TGTGCCAGCAGCATGGGACAGTCCTACGAGCAGTACTTC.

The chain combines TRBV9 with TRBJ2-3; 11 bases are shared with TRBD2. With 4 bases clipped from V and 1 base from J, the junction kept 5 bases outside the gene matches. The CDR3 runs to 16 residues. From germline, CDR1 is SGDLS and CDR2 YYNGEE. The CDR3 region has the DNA TGTGCCAGCAGCCGGACTAGCGGGCGGGGCACAGATACGCAGTATTTT. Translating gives CASSRTSGRGTDTQYF.

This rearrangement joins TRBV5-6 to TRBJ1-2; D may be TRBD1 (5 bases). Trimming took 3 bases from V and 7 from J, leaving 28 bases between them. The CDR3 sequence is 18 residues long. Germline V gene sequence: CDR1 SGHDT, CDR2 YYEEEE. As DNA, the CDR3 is TGTGCCAGCAGCTCCTACCGGGACTCCATCCCTCTACCTCTTGGCTACACCTTC. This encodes CASSSYRDSIPLPLGYTF.

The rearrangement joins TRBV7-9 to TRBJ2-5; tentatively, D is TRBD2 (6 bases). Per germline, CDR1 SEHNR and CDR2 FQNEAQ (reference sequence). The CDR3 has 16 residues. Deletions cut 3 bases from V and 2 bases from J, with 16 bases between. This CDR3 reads CASSFGTPVGQETQYF. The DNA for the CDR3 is TGTGCCAGCAGCTTCGGGACTCCGGTGGGACAAGAGACCCAGTACTTC.

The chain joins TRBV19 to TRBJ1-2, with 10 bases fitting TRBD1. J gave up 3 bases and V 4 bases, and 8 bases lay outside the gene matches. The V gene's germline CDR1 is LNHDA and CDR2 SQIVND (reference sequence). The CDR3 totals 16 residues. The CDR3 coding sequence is TGTGCCAGTAGTACCCGGGACAGGGGATGGGACTATGGCTACACCTTC. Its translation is CASSTRDRGWDYGYTF.

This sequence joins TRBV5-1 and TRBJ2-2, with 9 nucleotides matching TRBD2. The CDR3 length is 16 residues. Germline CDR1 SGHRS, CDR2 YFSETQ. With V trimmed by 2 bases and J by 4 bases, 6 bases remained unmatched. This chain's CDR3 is CASSFSPAGGTGELFF. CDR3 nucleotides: TGCGCCAGCAGCTTTTCCCCAGCGGGAGGCACCGGGGAGCTGTTTTTT. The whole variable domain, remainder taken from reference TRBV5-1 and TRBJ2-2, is KAGVTQTPRYLIKTRGQQVTLSCSPISGHRSVSWYQQTPGQGLQFLFEYFSETQRNKGNFPGRFSGRQFSNSRSEMNVSTLELGDSALYLCASSFSPAGGTGELFFGEGSRLTVL.

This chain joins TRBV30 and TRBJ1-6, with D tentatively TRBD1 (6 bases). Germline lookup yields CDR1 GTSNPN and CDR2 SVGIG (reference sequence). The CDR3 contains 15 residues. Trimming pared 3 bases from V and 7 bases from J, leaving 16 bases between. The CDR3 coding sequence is TGTGCCTGGAGCCCGGGACTAAGGGGGAATTCACCCCTCCACTTT. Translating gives CAWSPGLRGNSPLHF. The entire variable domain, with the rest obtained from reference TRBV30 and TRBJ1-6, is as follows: SQTIHQWPATLVQPVGSPLSLECTVEGTSNPNLYWYRQAAGRGLQLLFYSVGIGQISSEVPQNLSASRPQDRQFILSSKKLLLSDSGFYLCAWSPGLRGNSPLHFGNGTRLTVT.

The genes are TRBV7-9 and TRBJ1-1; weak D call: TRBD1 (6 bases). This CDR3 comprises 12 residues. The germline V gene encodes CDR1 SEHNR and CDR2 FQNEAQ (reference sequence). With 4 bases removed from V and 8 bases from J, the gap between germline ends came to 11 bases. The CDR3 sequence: CASSSSRGEAFF. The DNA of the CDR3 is TGTGCCAGCAGCTCCTCAAGGGGGGAAGCTTTCTTT.

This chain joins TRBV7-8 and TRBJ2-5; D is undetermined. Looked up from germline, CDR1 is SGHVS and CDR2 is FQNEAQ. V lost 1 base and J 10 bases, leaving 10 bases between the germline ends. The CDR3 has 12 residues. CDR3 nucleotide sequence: TGTGCCAGCAGCTTAGGTTTTACAGACCAGTACTTC. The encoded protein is CASSLGFTDQYF.

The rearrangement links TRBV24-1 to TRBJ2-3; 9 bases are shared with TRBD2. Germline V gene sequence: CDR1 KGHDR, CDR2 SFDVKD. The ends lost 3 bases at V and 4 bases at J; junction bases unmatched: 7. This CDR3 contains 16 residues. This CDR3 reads CATSDPTSGWADTQYF. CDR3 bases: TGTGCCACCAGTGATCCTACTAGCGGGTGGGCAGATACGCAGTATTTT.

The DNA for the CDR3 is TGTGCCCATACTCGGACAGGGAAGAGGGGGCTCTCTGGAAACACCATATATTTT. Translation gives CAHTRTGKRGLSGNTIYF. The chain links TRBV30 to TRBJ1-3; 8 bases fit TRBD1. With V trimmed by 8 bases and J by 0 bases, 18 bases remained unmatched. Germline V gene lookup returns CDR1 GTSNPN and CDR2 SVGIG (reference sequence). There are 18 residues in the CDR3.

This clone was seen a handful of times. CDR3 region: CASSGLGGGLVDTQYF. The CDR3 DNA reads as TGTGCCAGCAGTGGGCTGGGAGGTGGTTTGGTGGATACGCAGTATTTT. V usage is TRBV2 and J usage is TRBJ2-3, with D possibly being TRBD2 (6 bases). Between the trimmed V and J ends, which lost 4 bases and 6 bases, there was a span of 20 bases. The CDR3 sequence is 16 residues long. The germline V gene encodes CDR1 SNHLY and CDR2 FYNNEI.

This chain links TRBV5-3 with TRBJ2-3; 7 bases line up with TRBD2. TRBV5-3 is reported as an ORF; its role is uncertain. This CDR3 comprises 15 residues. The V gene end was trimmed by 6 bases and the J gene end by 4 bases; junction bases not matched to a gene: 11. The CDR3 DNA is TGTGCCAGAACCCCCACTAGCGTAAAGGCAGATACGCAGTATTTT. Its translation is CARTPTSVKADTQYF.

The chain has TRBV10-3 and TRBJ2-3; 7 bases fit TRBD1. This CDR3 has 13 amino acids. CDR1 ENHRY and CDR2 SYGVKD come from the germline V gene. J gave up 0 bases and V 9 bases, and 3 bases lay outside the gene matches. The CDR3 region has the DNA TGTGCCATTGGACAGGAGAGCACAGATACGCAGTATTTT. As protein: CAIGQESTDTQYF.